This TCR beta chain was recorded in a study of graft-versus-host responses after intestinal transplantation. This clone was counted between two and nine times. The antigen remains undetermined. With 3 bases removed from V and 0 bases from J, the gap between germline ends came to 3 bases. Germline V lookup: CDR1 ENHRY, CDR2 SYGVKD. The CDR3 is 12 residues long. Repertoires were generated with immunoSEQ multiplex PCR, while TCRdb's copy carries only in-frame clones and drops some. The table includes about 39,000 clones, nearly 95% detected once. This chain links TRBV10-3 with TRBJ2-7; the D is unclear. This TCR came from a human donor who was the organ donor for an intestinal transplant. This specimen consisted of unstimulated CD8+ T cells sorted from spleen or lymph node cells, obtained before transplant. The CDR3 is CAISEDSYEQYF. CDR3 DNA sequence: TGTGCCATCAGTGAAGACTCCTACGAGCAGTACTTC.